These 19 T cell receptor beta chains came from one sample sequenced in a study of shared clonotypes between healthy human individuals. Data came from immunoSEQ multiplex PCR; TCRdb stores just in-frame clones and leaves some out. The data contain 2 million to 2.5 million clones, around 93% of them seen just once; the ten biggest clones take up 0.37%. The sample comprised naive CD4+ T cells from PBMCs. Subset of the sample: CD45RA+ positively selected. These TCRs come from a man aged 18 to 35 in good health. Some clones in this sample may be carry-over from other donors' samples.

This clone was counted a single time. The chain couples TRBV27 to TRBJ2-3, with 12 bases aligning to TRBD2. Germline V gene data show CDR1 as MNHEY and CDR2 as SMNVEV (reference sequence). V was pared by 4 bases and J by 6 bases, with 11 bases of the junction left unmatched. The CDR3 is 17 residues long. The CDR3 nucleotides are TGTGCCAGCAGTTCCCCTCTGACTAGCGGGAGTAGGGATACGCAGTATTTT. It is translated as CASSSPLTSGSRDTQYF.

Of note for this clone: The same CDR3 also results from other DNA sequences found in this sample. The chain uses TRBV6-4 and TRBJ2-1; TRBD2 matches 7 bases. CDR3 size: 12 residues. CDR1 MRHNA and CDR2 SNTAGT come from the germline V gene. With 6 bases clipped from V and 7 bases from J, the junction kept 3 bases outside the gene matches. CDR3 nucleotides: TGTGCCAGCAGCGGGGGGTATAATGAGCAGTTCTTC. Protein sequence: CASSGGYNEQFF.

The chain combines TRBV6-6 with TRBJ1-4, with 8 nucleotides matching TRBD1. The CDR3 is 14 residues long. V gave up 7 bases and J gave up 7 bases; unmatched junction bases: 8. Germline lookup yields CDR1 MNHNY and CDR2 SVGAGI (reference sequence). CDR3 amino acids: CASKTRQGAEKLFF. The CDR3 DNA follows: TGTGCCAGCAAAACCAGGCAGGGGGCTGAAAAACTGTTTTTT.

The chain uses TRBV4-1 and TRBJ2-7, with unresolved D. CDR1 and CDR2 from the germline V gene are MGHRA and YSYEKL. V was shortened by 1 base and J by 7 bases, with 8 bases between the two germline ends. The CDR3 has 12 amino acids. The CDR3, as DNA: TGCGCCAGCAGCCAAGCACCTAGTGAGCAGTACTTC. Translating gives CASSQAPSEQYF.

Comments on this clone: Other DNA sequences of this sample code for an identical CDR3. The CDR3 loop reads CASRVSGSSYEQYF. The CDR3 nucleotides are TGTGCCAGCAGGGTTTCAGGGAGCTCCTACGAGCAGTACTTC. This rearrangement joins TRBV28 to TRBJ2-7; the D call may be TRBD1 or TRBD2 (5 bases each). Germline assignment: CDR1 MDHEN and CDR2 SYDVKM. Trimming stripped 6 bases from V and 0 bases from J, with 12 bases between. CDR3 length equals 14 residues.

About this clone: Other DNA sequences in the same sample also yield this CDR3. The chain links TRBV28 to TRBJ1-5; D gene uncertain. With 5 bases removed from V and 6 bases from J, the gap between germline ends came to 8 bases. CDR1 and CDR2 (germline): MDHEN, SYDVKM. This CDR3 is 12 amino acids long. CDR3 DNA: TGTGCCAGCAGTCCCGTAGGTCAGCCCCAGCATTTT. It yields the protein CASSPVGQPQHF. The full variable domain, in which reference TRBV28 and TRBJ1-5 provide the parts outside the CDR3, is DVKVTQSSRYLVKRTGEKVFLECVQDMDHENMFWYRQDPGLGLRLIYFSYDVKMKEKGDIPEGYSVSREKKERFSLILESASTNQTSMYLCASSPVGQPQHFGDGTRLSIL.

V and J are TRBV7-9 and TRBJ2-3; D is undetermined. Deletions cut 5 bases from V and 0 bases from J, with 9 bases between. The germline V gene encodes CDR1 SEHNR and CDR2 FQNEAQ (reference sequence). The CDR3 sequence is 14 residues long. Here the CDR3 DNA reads TGTGCCAGCAGCCCCGACGGCAGCACAGATACGCAGTATTTT. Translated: CASSPDGSTDTQYF.

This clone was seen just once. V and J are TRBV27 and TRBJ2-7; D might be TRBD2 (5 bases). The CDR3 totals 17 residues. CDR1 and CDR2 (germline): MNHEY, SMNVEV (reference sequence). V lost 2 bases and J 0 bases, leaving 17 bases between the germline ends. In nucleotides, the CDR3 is TGTGCCAGCAGTTTAACGGGTGGGCGGGCGATCTCCTACGAGCAGTACTTC. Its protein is CASSLTGGRAISYEQYF.

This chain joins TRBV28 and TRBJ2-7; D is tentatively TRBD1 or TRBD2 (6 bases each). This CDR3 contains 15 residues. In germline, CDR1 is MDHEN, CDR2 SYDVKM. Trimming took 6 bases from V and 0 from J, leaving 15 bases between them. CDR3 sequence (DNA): TGTGCCAGCAGCCTCGGAGGGGGACTCTCCTACGAGCAGTACTTC. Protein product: CASSLGGGLSYEQYF. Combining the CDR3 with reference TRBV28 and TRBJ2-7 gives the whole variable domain DVKVTQSSRYLVKRTGEKVFLECVQDMDHENMFWYRQDPGLGLRLIYFSYDVKMKEKGDIPEGYSVSREKKERFSLILESASTNQTSMYLCASSLGGGLSYEQYFGPGTRLTVT.

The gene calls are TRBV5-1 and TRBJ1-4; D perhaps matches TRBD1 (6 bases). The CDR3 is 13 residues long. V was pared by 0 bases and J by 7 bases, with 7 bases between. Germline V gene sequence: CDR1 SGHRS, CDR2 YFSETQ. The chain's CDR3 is CASSLGGLEKLFF. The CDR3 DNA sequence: TGCGCCAGCAGCTTGGGGGGGCTTGAAAAACTGTTTTTT.

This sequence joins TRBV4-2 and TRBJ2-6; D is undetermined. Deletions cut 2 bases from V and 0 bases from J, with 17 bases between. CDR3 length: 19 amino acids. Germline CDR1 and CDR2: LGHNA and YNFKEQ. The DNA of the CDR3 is TGTGCCAGCAGCCAATATATTATGAGTTCGGACTCTGGGGCCAACGTCCTGACTTTC. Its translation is CASSQYIMSSDSGANVLTF.

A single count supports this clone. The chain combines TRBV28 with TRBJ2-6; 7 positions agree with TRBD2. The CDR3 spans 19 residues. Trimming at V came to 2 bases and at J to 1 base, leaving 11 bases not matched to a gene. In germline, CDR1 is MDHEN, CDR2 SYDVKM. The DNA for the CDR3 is TGTGCCAGCAGTTTACATGGTGCGGGAGTTCTTTCTGGGGCCAACGTCCTGACTTTC. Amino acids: CASSLHGAGVLSGANVLTF.

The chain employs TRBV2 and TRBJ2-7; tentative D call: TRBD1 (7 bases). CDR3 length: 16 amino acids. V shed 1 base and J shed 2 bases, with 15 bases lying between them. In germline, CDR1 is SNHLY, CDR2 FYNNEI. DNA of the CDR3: TGTGCCAGCAGTGAAGGCCGGGCAGGGGGGACCTACGAGCAGTACTTC. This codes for CASSEGRAGGTYEQYF.

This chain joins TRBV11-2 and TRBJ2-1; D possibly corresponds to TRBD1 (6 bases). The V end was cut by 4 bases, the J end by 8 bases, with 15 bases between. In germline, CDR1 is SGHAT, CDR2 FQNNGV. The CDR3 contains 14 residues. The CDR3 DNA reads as TGTGCCAGCAGCTCAAACACAGGGTACGATGAGCAGTTCTTC. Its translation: CASSSNTGYDEQFF.

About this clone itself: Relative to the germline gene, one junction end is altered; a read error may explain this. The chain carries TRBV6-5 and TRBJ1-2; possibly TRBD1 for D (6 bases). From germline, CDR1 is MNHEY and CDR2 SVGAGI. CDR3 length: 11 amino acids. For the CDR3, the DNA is TGTGCCAGTAATACCGAGGGACAAGCTTTCTTC. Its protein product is CASNTEGQAFF.

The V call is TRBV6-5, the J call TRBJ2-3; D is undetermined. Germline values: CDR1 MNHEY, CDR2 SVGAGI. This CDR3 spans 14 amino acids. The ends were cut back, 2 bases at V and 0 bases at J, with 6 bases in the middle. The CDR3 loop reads CASSYDGSTDTQYF. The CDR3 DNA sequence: TGTGCCAGCAGTTACGACGGTAGCACAGATACGCAGTATTTT.

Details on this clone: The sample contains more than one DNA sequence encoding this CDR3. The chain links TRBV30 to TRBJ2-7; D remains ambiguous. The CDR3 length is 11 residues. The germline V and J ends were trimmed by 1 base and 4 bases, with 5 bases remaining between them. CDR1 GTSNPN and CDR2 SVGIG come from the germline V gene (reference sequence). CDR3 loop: CAWSGNYEQYF. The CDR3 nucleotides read TGTGCCTGGAGTGGGAATTACGAGCAGTACTTC.

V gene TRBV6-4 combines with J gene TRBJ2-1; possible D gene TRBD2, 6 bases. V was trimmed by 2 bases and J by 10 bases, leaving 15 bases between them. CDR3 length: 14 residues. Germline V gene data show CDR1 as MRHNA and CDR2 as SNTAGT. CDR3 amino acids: CASSDHTYSGEQFF. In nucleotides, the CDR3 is TGTGCCAGCAGTGACCATACATATAGCGGAGAGCAGTTCTTC.

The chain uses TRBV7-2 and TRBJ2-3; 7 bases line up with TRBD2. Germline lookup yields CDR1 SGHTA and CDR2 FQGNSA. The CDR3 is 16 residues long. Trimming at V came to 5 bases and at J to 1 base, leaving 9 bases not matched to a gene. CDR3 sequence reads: CASSLGTTSGTDTQYF. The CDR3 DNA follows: TGTGCCAGCAGCCTGGGGACTACCTCAGGCACAGATACGCAGTATTTT.